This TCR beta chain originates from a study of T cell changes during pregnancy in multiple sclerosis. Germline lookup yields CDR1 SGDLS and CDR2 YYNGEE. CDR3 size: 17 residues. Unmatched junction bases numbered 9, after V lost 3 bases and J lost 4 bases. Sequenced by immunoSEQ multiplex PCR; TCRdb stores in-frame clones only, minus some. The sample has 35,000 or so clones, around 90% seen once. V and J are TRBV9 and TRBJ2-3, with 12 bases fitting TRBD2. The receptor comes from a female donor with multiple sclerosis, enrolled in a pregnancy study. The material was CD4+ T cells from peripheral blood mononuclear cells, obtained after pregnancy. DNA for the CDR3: TGTGCCAGCAGCGCAGGACTAGCGGGACCCTACGCAGATACGCAGTATTTT. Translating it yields CASSAGLAGPYADTQYF.